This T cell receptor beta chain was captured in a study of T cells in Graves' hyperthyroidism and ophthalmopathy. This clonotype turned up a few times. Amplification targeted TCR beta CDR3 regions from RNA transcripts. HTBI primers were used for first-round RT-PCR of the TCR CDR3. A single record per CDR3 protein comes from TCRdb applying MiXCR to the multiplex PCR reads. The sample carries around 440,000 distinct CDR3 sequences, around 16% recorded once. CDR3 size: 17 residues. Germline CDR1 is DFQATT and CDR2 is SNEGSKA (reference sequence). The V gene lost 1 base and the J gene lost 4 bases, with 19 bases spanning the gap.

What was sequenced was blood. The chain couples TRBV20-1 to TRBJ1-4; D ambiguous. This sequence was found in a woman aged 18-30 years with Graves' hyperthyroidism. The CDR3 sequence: CSARASFFGPINEKLFF. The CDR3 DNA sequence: TGCAGTGCTAGAGCTTCCTTCTTTGGACCGATTAATGAAAAACTGTTTTTT.